These 4 T cell receptor beta chains share one sample of origin, sequenced in a study of blood T cells in healthy people across ages. Together with a sample-barcoded 5' primer, a J-beta primer mix was included in a second PCR lasting roughly 6 to 12 cycles. TCRdb reprocessed the 5' RACE reads with MiXCR, giving one entry per CDR3 protein. This table holds 450,000 to 650,000 distinct CDR3 sequences, approximately 25% found once. These records were also assigned to another study, of T cells of mothers and their children.

The sample comprised blood. These receptors were collected from a boy younger than 18 in good health.

This chain connects TRBV27 to TRBJ2-7, with D maybe TRBD2 (5 bases). V gave up 2 bases and J gave up 6 bases, with 14 bases separating them. Looked up from germline, CDR1 is MNHEY and CDR2 is SMNVEV (reference sequence). CDR3 size: 14 residues. The DNA of the CDR3 is TGTGCCAGCAGTTTAGTGGGCGAGGGCGCCGAGCAGTACTTC. Its protein is CASSLVGEGAEQYF.

The chain uses TRBV25-1 and TRBJ1-5, with D perhaps matching TRBD1 (5 bases). Trimming removed 9 bases at V and 9 bases at J, with 15 bases between. Per the germline V gene, CDR1 is MGHDK and CDR2 is SYGVNS. There are 12 residues in the CDR3. CDR3 nucleotides: TGTGCCAGTTGGGGGTTAAATTGGCCCCAGCATTTT. Protein sequence: CASWGLNWPQHF.

This chain links TRBV20-1 with TRBJ1-2, with D unresolved. Trimming pared 5 bases from V and 2 bases from J, leaving 15 bases between. Per the germline V gene, CDR1 is DFQATT and CDR2 is SNEGSKA (reference sequence). The CDR3 contains 14 residues. Here the CDR3 reads CSAPDPGRNYGYTF. The CDR3 DNA reads as TGCAGTGCTCCAGACCCGGGAAGGAACTATGGCTACACCTTC.

This chain joins TRBV4-3 and TRBJ2-2, with D maybe TRBD1 (6 bases). Trimming took 4 bases from V and 2 from J, leaving 11 bases between them. The CDR3 consists of 15 residues. CDR1 is LGHNA, CDR2 YSLEER, per germline. CDR3 protein: CASSPQGRNTGELFF. The CDR3 DNA reads TGCGCCAGCAGCCCGCAGGGGAGAAACACCGGGGAGCTGTTTTTT.